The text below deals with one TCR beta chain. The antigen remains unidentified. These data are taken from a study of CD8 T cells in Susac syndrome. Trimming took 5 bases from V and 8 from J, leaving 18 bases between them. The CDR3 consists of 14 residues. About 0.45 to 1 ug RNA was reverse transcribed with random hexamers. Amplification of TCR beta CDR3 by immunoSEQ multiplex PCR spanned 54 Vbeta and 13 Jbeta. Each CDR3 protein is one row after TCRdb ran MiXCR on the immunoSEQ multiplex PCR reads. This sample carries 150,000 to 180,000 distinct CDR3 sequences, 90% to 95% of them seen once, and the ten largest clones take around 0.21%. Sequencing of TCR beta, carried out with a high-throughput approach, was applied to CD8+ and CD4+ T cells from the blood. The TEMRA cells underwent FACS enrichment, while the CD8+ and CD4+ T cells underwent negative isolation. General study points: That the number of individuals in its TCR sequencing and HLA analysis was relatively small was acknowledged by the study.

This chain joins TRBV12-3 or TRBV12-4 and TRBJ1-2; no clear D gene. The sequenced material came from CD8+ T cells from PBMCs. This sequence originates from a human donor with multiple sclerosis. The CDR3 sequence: CASSEVWEPSGYTF. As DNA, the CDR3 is TGTGCCAGCAGTGAGGTCTGGGAACCATCGGGCTACACCTTC.